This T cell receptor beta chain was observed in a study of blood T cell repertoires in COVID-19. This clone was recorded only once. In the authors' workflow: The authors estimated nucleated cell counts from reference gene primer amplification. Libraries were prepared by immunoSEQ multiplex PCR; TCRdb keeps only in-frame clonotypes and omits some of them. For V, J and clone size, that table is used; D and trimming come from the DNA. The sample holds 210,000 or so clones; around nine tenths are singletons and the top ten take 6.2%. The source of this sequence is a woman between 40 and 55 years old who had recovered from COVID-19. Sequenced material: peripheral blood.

CDR3 in amino acids: CASSTPPQNSPLHF. DNA for the CDR3: TGTGCCAGCAGTACCCCCCCCCAGAATTCACCCCTCCACTTT. The chain carries TRBV27 and TRBJ1-6; D gene uncertain. Germline V gene lookup returns CDR1 MNHEY and CDR2 SMNVEV (reference sequence). The V and J ends lost 5 bases and 7 bases respectively, with 12 bases between them. This CDR3 has 14 residues.